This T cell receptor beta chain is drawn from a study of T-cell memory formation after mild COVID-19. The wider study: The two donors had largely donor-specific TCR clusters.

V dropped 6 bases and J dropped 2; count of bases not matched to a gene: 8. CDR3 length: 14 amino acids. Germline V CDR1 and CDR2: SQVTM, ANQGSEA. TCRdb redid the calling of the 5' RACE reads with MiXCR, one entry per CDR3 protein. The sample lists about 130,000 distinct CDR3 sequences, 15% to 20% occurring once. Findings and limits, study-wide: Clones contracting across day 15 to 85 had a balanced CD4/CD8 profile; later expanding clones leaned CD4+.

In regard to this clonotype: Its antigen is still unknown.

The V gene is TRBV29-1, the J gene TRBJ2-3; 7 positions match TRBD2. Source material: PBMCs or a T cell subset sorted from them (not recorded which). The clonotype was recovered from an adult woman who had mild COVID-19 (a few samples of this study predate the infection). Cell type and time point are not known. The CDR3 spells CSVVSGTYTDTQYF. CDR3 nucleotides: TGCAGCGTCGTCAGCGGGACGTACACAGATACGCAGTATTTT.